This T cell receptor beta chain was documented in a study of shared clonotypes between healthy human individuals (dated by TCRdb to 2018 to 2021). Background on the whole study: The cohort included three men and a couple of women between 18 and 49 years of age. Per donor, three plates each were used for CD4 naive and CD4 memory, two for CD8 naive, and one for CD8 memory. Blood TCR repertoires of about 5 healthy adults were deeply sequenced to estimate repertoire size and the extent of clonotype sharing between individuals. Different laboratories and diverse techniques were used to prepare libraries and sequence TCR repertoires, to increase sequencing depth and limit assay-specific biases. Between about 0.85 and 8.9 billion PBMCs per donor were obtained by leukapheresis. Overall study results and their limits: Based on pairwise subsampling, the degree of clonotype sharing among donors was expected to be affected by sequencing depth. Across several donors, approximately 5% of naive CD4, roughly 3.3% of naive CD8, around 2.5% of memory CD4, and approximately 0.4% of memory CD8 clonotypes were shared. Clonotypes shared by all four sorted-subset donors showed higher generation probabilities than non-shared clonotypes. The small number of donors limited the genetic and exposure-history diversity represented. Sampling was limited to blood, and TCR repertoires in tissue likely differ from TCR repertoires in blood. Even with the large sequencing depth, rarefaction of the sorted-subset datasets indicated that sequencing was incomplete. Naive subsets generally had larger estimated clonotype richness than memory subsets.

Using the deep immunoSEQ assay, TCR CDR3 regions were amplified from genomic DNA by multiplex PCR. Extracted genomic DNA from each cell subset was distributed evenly across all wells of several immunoSEQ 96-well plates, and each plate was treated as a replicate. For sorted subsets, around 200 ng genomic DNA, equal to tens of thousands of T cell genomes, was loaded into each replicate PCR. Purified libraries were measured with a Qubit 3.0 fluorometer, size-checked on a Bioanalyzer 2100, and measured again with the KAPA Library Quantification kit. A separate single-read 150-cycle Illumina NextSeq 550 flow cell was used to sequence each immunoSEQ 96-well plate. The study's processing was this. Because the immunoSEQ output included only junctional sequences and no quality scores, the filtering could not be the same as the filtering used for full-length reads. Sequences were annotated with PyIR, a Python wrapper for IgBLAST v1.9, using IMGT germline references to assign V/J genes and CDR3. Reads with weak V/J assignments (E-value above 1e-6), missing CDR3, stop codons, out-of-frame junctions, or ambiguous translated residues were removed. V3J clonotypes were defined as sequences sharing an identical inferred V gene, J gene, and CDR3 amino acid sequence. The percentage overlap between two repertoires was calculated by dividing the number of shared unique clonotypes by the size of the smaller repertoire. RTK rarefaction, the Chao1 estimator, and Recon v2.1 estimates of unobserved clonotypes were used to assess repertoire richness. Generation probabilities were computed with OLGA for all TCRbeta clonotypes obtained by the gDNA method from four donors. This is the immuneACCESS table as TCRdb keeps it, with only in-frame sequences that have V and J called. A part of the clones is gone; compared with another copy, unresolved V genes explain less than half, and the rest is unexplained. V, J and clone size were drawn from that table, and D and trimming were deduced from the DNA. The sample data list about 2.4 million clones, and more than 90% of these were observed just once. The ten largest make up over 0.12% of the sample.

As to this clone: Its cognate antigen has yet to be identified. Base qualities are missing; no much larger clone stands one base away.

Reading from cysteine to phenylalanine, the CDR3 counts 14 amino acids. Only the CDR3 part of the read is kept: 42 bases, read in frame from the first base. V ends up 8 bases short and J 1 base short, with an unmatched junction base count of 7. For CDR1 and CDR2, the germline V gene (reference sequence) lists SEHNR and FQNEAQ. The donors were healthy, HIV-negative adults with no recently reported acute infections or vaccinations. Every donor was a Caucasian adult living in Nashville, Tennessee, USA. CD4+ T cells were enriched by magnetic negative selection, after which naive cells were positively selected on CD45RA and the negative fraction was taken as the memory subset. Blood was obtained by leukapheresis, after which PBMCs were separated by Ficoll-Histopaque density gradient centrifugation and cryopreserved in liquid nitrogen vapor phase. Analytical flow cytometry was used to check the purity and quantity of every magnetically sorted T cell population. Genomic DNA was isolated from every sorted fraction and measured by UV absorbance on a Nanodrop 2000c.

The receptor was derived from a young man in good health. The sequence is built from TRBV7-9 and TRBJ1-1; TRBD1 matches 7 bases in the middle. Sequenced material: naive CD4+ T cells sorted from blood. The cell subset or site label for this specimen denotes: CD45RA+ positively selected. The CDR3 protein: CASLTGTANTEAFF. The nucleotide sequence is given as TGTGCCAGCCTGACAGGGACAGCGAACACTGAAGCTTTCTTT.